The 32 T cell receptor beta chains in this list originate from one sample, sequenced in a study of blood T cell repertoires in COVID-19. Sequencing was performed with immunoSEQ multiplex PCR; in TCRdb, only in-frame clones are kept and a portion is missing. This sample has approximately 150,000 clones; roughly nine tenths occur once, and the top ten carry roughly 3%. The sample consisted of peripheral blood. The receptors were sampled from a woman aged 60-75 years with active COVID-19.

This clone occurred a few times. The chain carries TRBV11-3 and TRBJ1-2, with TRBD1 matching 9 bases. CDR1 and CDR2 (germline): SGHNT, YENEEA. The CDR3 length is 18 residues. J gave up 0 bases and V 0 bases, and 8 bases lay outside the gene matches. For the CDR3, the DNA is TGTGCCAGCAGCTTAGATTATGGGAGACAGGGGGCTAACTATGGCTACACCTTC. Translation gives CASSLDYGRQGANYGYTF.

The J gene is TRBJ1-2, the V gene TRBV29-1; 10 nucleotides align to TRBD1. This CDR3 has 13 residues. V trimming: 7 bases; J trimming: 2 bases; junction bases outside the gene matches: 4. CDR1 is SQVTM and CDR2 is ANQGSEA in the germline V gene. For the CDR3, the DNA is TGCAGCGCTTTGGGACAGGGGAACTATGGCTACACCTTC. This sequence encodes CSALGQGNYGYTF.

CDR3 nucleotide sequence: TGTGCCAGCTCAGCGCGAGGTTCCCAAAACATTCAGTACTTC. This encodes CASSARGSQNIQYF. This rearrangement joins TRBV18 to TRBJ2-4; D remains ambiguous. Germline V lookup: CDR1 KGHSH, CDR2 LQKENI. The CDR3 extends over 14 amino acids. V lost 5 bases and J lost 5, with 13 bases in between.

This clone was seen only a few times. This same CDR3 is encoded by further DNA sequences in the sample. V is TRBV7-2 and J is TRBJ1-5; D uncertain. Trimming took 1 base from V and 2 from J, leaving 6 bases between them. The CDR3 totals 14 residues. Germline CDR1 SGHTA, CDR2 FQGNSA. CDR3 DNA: TGTGCCAGCAGCTTAGAACGGGGCAATCAGCCCCAGCATTTT. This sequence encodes CASSLERGNQPQHF.

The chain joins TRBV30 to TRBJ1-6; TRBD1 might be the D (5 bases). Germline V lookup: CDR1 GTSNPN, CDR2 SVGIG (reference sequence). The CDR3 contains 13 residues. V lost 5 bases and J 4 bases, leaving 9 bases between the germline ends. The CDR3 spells CAWAGGYNSPLHF. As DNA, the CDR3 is TGTGCCTGGGCGGGGGGGTATAATTCACCCCTCCACTTT.

The CDR3 spells CAISEPGGLAGPAQYF. DNA for the CDR3: TGTGCCATCAGTGAGCCCGGGGGGCTAGCGGGCCCTGCCCAGTACTTC. V and J are TRBV10-3 and TRBJ2-5, with TRBD2 identical over 8 bases. This CDR3 contains 16 residues. Germline V gives CDR1 ENHRY, CDR2 SYGVKD. The V gene end was trimmed by 2 bases and the J gene end by 9 bases; junction bases not matched to a gene: 14.

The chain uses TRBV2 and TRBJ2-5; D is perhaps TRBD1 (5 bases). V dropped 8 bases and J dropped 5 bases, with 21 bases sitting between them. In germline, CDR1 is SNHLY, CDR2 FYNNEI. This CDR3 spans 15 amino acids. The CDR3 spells CASVRTFQLGETQYF. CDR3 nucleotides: TGTGCCAGCGTACGGACATTCCAGTTGGGGGAGACCCAGTACTTC. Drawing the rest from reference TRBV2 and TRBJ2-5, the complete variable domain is EPEVTQTPSHQVTQMGQEVILRCVPISNHLYFYWYRQILGQKVEFLVSFYNNEISEKSEIFDDQFSVERPDGSNFTLKIRSTKLEDSAMYFCASVRTFQLGETQYFGPGTRLLVL.

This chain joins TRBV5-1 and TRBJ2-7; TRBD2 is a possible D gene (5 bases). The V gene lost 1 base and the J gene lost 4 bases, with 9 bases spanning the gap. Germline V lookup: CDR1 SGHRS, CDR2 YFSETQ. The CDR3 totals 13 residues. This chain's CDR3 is CASSLPGLYEQYF. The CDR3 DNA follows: TGCGCCAGCAGCTTGCCAGGACTGTACGAGCAGTACTTC.

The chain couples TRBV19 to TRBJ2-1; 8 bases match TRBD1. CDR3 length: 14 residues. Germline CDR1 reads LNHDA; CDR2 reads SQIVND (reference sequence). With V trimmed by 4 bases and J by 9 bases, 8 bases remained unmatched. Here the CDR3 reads CASSRDRGRGEQFF. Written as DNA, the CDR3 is TGTGCCAGTAGTAGAGACAGGGGTCGAGGTGAGCAGTTCTTC.

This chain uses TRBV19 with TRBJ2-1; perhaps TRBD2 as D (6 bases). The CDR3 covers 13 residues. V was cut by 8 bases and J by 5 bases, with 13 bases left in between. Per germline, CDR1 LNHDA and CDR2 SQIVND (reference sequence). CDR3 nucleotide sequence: TGTGCCAGTGGCGCGGGAAGGGACAATGAGCAGTTCTTC. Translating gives CASGAGRDNEQFF.

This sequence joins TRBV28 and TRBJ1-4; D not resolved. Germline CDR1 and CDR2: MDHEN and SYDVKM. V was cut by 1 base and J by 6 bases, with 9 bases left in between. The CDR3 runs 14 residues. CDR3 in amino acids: CASSLYVWHEKLFF. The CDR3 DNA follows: TGTGCCAGCAGTTTATACGTTTGGCATGAAAAACTGTTTTTT.

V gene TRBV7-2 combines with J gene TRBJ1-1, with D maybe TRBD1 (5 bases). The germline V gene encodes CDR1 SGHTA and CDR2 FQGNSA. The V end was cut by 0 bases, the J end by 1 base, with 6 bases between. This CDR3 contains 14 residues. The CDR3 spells CASSLAGANTEAFF. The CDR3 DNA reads TGTGCCAGCAGCTTAGCAGGGGCGAACACTGAAGCTTTCTTT.

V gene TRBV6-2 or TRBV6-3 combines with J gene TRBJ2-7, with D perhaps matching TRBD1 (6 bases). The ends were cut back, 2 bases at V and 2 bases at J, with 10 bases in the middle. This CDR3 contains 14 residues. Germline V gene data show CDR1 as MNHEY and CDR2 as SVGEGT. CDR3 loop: CASSYAKGAYEQYF. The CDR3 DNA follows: TGTGCCAGCAGTTACGCCAAGGGGGCCTACGAGCAGTACTTC.

The CDR3 region is CASKGAGGQESNQPQHF. CDR3 bases: TGTGCCAGCAAGGGCGCCGGGGGACAGGAGAGCAATCAGCCCCAGCATTTT. V and J are TRBV28 and TRBJ1-5; 8 nucleotides agree with TRBD1. J gave up 1 base and V 7 bases, and 12 bases lay outside the gene matches. Per the germline V gene, CDR1 is MDHEN and CDR2 is SYDVKM. The CDR3 spans 17 residues.

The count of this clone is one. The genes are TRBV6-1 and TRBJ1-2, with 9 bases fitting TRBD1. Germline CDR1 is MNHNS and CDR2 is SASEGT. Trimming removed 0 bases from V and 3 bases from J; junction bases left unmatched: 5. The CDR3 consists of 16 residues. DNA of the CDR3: TGTGCCAGCAGTGAAGCGTACAGGGGGCTCGACTATGGCTACACCTTC. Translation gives CASSEAYRGLDYGYTF.

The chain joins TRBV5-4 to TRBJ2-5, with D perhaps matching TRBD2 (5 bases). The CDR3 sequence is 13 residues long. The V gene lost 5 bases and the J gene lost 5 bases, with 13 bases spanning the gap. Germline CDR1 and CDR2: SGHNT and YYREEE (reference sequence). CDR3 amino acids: CASRPRGIETQYF. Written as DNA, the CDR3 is TGTGCCAGCAGGCCCCGGGGTATCGAGACCCAGTACTTC. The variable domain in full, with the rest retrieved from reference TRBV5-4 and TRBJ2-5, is ETGVTQSPTHLIKTRGQQVTLRCSSQSGHNTVSWYQQALGQGPQFIFQYYREEENGRGNFPPRFSGLQFPNYSSELNVNALELDDSALYLCASRPRGIETQYFGPGTRLLVL.

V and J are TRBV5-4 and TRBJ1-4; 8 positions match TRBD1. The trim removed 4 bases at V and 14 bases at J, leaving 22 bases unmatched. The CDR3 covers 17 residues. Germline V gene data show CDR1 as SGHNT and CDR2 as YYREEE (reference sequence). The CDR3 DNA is TGTGCCAGCAGCCCTGGACAGGGCAAAAAACTATCAATATTGCTGTTTTTT. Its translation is CASSPGQGKKLSILLFF.

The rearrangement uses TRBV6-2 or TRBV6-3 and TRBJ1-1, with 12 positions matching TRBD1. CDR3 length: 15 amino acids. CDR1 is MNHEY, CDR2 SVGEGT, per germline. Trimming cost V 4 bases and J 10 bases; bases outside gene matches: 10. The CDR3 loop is CASSFMGQGASGAFF. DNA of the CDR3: TGTGCCAGCAGTTTTATGGGACAGGGGGCTTCGGGAGCTTTCTTT.

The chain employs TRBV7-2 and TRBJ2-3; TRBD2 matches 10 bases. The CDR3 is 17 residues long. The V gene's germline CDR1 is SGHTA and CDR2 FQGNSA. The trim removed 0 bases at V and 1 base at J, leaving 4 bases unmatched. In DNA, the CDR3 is TGTGCCAGCAGCTTAGCGTCGCTAGCGGGAGGCACAGATACGCAGTATTTT. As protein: CASSLASLAGGTDTQYF.

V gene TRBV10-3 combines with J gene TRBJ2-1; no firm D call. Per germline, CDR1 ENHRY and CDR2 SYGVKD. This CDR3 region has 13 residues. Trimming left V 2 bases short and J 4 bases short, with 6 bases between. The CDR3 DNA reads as TGTGCCATCAGTGAGGACACGTACAATGAGCAGTTCTTC. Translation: CAISEDTYNEQFF.

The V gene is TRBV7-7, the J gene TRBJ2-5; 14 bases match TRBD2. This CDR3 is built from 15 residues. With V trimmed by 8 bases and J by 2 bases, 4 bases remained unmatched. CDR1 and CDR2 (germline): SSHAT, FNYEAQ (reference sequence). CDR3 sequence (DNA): TGTGCCAGCGGACTAGCGGGAGGAACACAAGAGACCCAGTACTTC. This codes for CASGLAGGTQETQYF. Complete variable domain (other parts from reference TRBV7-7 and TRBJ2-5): GAGVSQSPRYKVTKRGQDVTLRCDPISSHATLYWYQQALGQGPEFLTYFNYEAQPDKSGLPSDRFSAERPEGSISTLTIQRTEQRDSAMYRCASGLAGGTQETQYFGPGTRLLVL.

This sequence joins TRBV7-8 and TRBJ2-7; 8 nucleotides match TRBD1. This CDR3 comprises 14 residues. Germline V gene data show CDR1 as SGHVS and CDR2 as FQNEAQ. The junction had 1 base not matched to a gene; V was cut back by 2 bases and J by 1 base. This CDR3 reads CASSLQGASYEQYF. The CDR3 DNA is TGTGCCAGCAGCTTACAGGGGGCGTCCTACGAGCAGTACTTC.

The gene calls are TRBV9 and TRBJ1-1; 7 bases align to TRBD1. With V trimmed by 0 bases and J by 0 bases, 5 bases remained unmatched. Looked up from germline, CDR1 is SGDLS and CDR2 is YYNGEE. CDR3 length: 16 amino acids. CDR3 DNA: TGTGCCAGCAGCGTAGTGGAGGGGGCGCTGAACACTGAAGCTTTCTTT. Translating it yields CASSVVEGALNTEAFF. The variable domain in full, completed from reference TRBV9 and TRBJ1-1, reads DSGVTQTPKHLITATGQRVTLRCSPRSGDLSVYWYQQSLDQGLQFLIQYYNGEERAKGNILERFSAQQFPDLHSELNLSSLELGDSALYFCASSVVEGALNTEAFFGQGTRLTVV.

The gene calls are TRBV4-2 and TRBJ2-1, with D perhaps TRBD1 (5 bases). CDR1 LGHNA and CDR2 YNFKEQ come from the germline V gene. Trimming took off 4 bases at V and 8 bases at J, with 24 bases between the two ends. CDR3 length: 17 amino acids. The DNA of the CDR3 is TGTGCCAGCAGCCGTAAGGGCGTAGACGGACACATGGATGAGCAGTTCTTC. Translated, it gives CASSRKGVDGHMDEQFF.

For the CDR3, the DNA is TGTGCCAGTAGCCGGACAGGGGGCTTCACCGGGGAGCTGTTTTTT. Its protein is CASSRTGGFTGELFF. This chain links TRBV19 with TRBJ2-2; 11 nucleotides align to TRBD1. Looked up from germline, CDR1 is LNHDA and CDR2 is SQIVND (reference sequence). This CDR3 is built from 15 residues. J was trimmed by 4 bases and V by 6 bases; bases with no gene match: 4. The full variable domain, in which reference TRBV19 and TRBJ2-2 provide the parts outside the CDR3, is DGGITQSPKYLFRKEGQNVTLSCEQNLNHDAMYWYRQDPGQGLRLIYYSQIVNDFQKGDIAEGYSVSREKKESFPLTVTSAQKNPTAFYLCASSRTGGFTGELFFGEGSRLTVL.

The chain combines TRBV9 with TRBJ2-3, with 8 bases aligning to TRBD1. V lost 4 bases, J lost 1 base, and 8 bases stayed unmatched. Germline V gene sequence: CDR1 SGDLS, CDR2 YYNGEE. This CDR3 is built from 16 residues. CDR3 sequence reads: CASSPETGVGTDTQYF. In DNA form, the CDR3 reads TGTGCCAGCAGCCCCGAGACAGGGGTGGGCACAGATACGCAGTATTTT.

The CDR3 spells CASSLSGTTYNEQFF. The CDR3, as DNA: TGTGCCAGCAGCCTAAGTGGGACTACCTACAATGAGCAGTTCTTC. V gene TRBV3-1 (or the pseudogene TRBV3-2) combines with J gene TRBJ2-1; 7 nucleotides match TRBD2. CDR1 LGHDT and CDR2 YNNKEL come from the germline V gene (reference sequence). Trimming at V came to 4 bases and at J to 2 bases, leaving 5 bases not matched to a gene. The CDR3 totals 15 residues.

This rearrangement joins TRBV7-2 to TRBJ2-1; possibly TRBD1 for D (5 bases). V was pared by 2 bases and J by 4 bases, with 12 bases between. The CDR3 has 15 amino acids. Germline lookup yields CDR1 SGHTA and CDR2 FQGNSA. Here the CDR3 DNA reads TGTGCCAGCAGCTTAATGCGCGACAGTTACAATGAGCAGTTCTTC. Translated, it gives CASSLMRDSYNEQFF.

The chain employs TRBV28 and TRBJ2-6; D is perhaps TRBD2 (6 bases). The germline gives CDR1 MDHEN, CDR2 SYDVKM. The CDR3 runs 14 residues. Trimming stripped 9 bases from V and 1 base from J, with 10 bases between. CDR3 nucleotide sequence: TGTGCCAGTCTAGCGCTTTCTGGGGCCAACGTCCTGACTTTC. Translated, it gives CASLALSGANVLTF. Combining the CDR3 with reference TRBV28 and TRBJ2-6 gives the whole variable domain DVKVTQSSRYLVKRTGEKVFLECVQDMDHENMFWYRQDPGLGLRLIYFSYDVKMKEKGDIPEGYSVSREKKERFSLILESASTNQTSMYLCASLALSGANVLTFGAGSRLTVL.

This CDR3 reads CASSYPGGNTGELFF. CDR3 bases: TGTGCCAGCAGTTACCCTGGCGGGAACACCGGGGAGCTGTTTTTT. V gene TRBV6-2 or TRBV6-3 combines with J gene TRBJ2-2; D not certain. The CDR3 spans 15 residues. V was trimmed by 2 bases and J by 1 base, leaving 8 bases between them. Germline-derived CDR1 and CDR2 are MNHEY and SVGEGT.

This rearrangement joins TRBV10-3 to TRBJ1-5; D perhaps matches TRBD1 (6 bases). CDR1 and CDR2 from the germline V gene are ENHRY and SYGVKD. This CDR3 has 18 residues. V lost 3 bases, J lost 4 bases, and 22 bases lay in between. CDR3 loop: CAISDPGGANGGNQPQHF. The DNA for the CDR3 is TGTGCCATCAGTGACCCCGGGGGGGCGAATGGAGGTAATCAGCCCCAGCATTTT.

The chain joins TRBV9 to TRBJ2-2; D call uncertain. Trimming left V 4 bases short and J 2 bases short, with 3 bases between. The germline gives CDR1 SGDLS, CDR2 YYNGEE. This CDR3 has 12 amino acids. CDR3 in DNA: TGTGCCAGCAGCCCTAACACCGGGGAGCTGTTTTTT. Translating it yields CASSPNTGELFF.